The 17 T cell receptor beta chains reported below all come from one sample, sequenced in a study of blood T cell repertoires in COVID-19. Using immunoSEQ multiplex PCR, the repertoire was profiled, and TCRdb retains in-frame clones only, with some absent. The repertoire holds a few hundred thousand clones, with around 87% as singletons. The sequenced material came from peripheral blood. The origin of the receptors is a man younger than 35 with active or convalescent COVID-19.

The rearrangement uses TRBV7-6 and TRBJ1-6; D ambiguous. V lost 0 bases to trimming and J lost 4 bases, with 4 bases between them. This CDR3 has 14 amino acids. CDR1 and CDR2 (germline): SGHVS, FNYEAQ. CDR3 residues: CASSLAEYNSPLHF. The CDR3 region has the DNA TGTGCCAGCAGCTTAGCAGAGTATAATTCACCCCTCCACTTT.

This chain uses TRBV13 with TRBJ1-3; D unclear. This CDR3 comprises 16 residues. Germline CDR1 is PRHDT and CDR2 is FYEKMQ (reference sequence). V was clipped by 5 bases and J by 0 bases, with 14 bases between them. For the CDR3, the DNA is TGTGCCAGCAGCACACCCGGAAGACTCTCTGGAAACACCATATATTTT. Translated: CASSTPGRLSGNTIYF.

The chain employs TRBV3-1 (or the pseudogene TRBV3-2) and TRBJ2-2; possible D gene TRBD2, 5 bases. Germline V lookup: CDR1 LGHDT, CDR2 YNNKEL (reference sequence). V dropped 4 bases and J dropped 1 base, with 7 bases sitting between them. This CDR3 has 14 amino acids. This CDR3 reads CASSLRGNTGELFF. The CDR3 DNA is TGTGCCAGCAGCCTTCGGGGGAACACCGGGGAGCTGTTTTTT.

V is TRBV21-1 and J is TRBJ1-1; the D call TRBD1 from the table was never checked on the DNA. TRBV21-1 is classified as a pseudogene. This CDR3 comprises 14 residues. The CDR3 here is CASSNRVMNTEAFF. The CDR3 region has the DNA TGTGCCAGCAGCAACAGGGTCATGAACACTGAAGCTTTCTTT.

This chain uses TRBV7-2 with TRBJ1-4; tentative D call: TRBD1 (5 bases). Germline lookup yields CDR1 SGHTA and CDR2 FQGNSA. The CDR3 is 15 amino acids. V was shortened by 2 bases and J by 7 bases, with 14 bases between the two germline ends. CDR3 sequence: CASSLLGQSGEKLFF. The CDR3 DNA is TGTGCCAGCAGCTTATTGGGGCAGTCAGGTGAAAAACTGTTTTTT.

The chain joins TRBV28 to TRBJ1-2; 8 bases align to TRBD1. The CDR3 has 15 amino acids. With 5 bases clipped from V and 6 bases from J, the junction kept 11 bases outside the gene matches. CDR1 is MDHEN, CDR2 SYDVKM, per germline. The CDR3 region is CASSPRTGYNDGYTF. For the CDR3, the DNA is TGTGCCAGCAGTCCCAGGACAGGGTATAATGATGGCTACACCTTC.

The chain recombines TRBV11-3 with TRBJ2-1, with 9 bases aligning to TRBD1. Germline V gene lookup returns CDR1 SGHNT and CDR2 YENEEA. The CDR3 contains 17 residues. V lost 0 bases to trimming and J lost 0 bases; unmatched junction nucleotides: 3. CDR3: CASSLEQGARSYNEQFF. Here the CDR3 DNA reads TGTGCCAGCAGCTTAGAACAGGGGGCACGCTCCTACAATGAGCAGTTCTTC. The full variable domain, completed using reference TRBV11-3 and TRBJ2-1, is EAGVVQSPRYKIIEKKQPVAFWCNPISGHNTLYWYLQNLGQGPELLIRYENEEAVDDSQLPKDRFSAERLKGVDSTLKIQPAELGDSAVYLCASSLEQGARSYNEQFFGPGTRLTVL.

This clone was seen only a few times. The rearrangement uses TRBV27 and TRBJ1-1; D gene unclear. V gave up 7 bases and J gave up 3 bases, with 18 bases separating them. From germline, CDR1 is MNHEY and CDR2 SMNVEV (reference sequence). The CDR3 totals 15 residues. CDR3 residues: CASTFSGNLDTEAFF. The CDR3 DNA is TGTGCCAGCACCTTCTCCGGTAACTTGGACACTGAAGCTTTCTTT.

The chain uses TRBV6-5 and TRBJ2-7; a possible D gene is TRBD1 (6 bases). V lost 2 bases and J 2 bases, leaving 10 bases between the germline ends. The CDR3 runs 14 residues. CDR1 is MNHEY and CDR2 is SVGAGI in the germline V gene. The chain's CDR3 is CASSYLGTTYEQYF. The CDR3 region has the DNA TGTGCCAGCAGTTACCTCGGGACAACCTACGAGCAGTACTTC.

The chain joins TRBV19 to TRBJ2-2; 8 bases line up with TRBD1. Germline CDR1 LNHDA, CDR2 SQIVND (reference sequence). This CDR3 region has 16 residues. V dropped 4 bases and J dropped 3; count of bases not matched to a gene: 7. CDR3 coding DNA: TGTGCCAGTAGTACTTATGACAGGGGTTACACCGGGGAGCTGTTTTTT. Protein: CASSTYDRGYTGELFF.

The rearrangement links TRBV7-2 to TRBJ2-1, with 7 bases fitting TRBD2. Germline-derived CDR1 and CDR2 are SGHTA and FQGNSA. This CDR3 is built from 12 residues. V lost 8 bases and J lost 12; bases outside the gene matches: 10. This CDR3 reads CASGPREGVQFF. In DNA, the CDR3 is TGTGCCAGCGGACCCAGGGAGGGCGTGCAGTTCTTC. Complete variable domain (other parts from reference TRBV7-2 and TRBJ2-1): GAGVSQSPSNKVTEKGKDVELRCDPISGHTALYWYRQSLGQGLEFLIYFQGNSAPDKSGLPSDRFSAERTGGSVSTLTIQRTQQEDSAVYLCASGPREGVQFFGPGTRLTVL.

This clone was seen just once. The chain has TRBV4-2 and TRBJ2-3; 10 positions match TRBD2. CDR3 length equals 17 residues. V gave up 3 bases and J gave up 2 bases; unmatched junction bases: 8. The germline CDR1 and CDR2 sequences are LGHNA and YNFKEQ. The DNA for the CDR3 is TGTGCCAGCAGCCATCCCTTGAGCGGGAGGGCCACAGATACGCAGTATTTT. Encoded protein: CASSHPLSGRATDTQYF.

This sequence joins TRBV20-1 and TRBJ2-7; D ambiguous. Germline lookup yields CDR1 DFQATT and CDR2 SNEGSKA (reference sequence). Trimming pared 1 base from V and 4 bases from J, leaving 2 bases between. The length of the CDR3 is 10 residues. The CDR3 DNA reads as TGCAGTGCTAGAGCTTACGAGCAGTACTTC. Translation gives CSARAYEQYF.

The chain recombines TRBV11-2 with TRBJ2-7; 10 bases align to TRBD1. V lost 0 bases and J lost 4; bases outside the gene matches: 9. The CDR3 is 17 residues long. Germline V gene sequence: CDR1 SGHAT, CDR2 FQNNGV. The CDR3 DNA reads as TGTGCCAGCAGCTTAGAGCCCTCCGGGACAGGGGTTTACGAGCAGTACTTC. Translation gives CASSLEPSGTGVYEQYF.

The gene calls are TRBV9 and TRBJ2-7; a possible D gene is TRBD2 (6 bases). V lost 0 bases and J 2 bases, leaving 15 bases between the germline ends. Per germline, CDR1 SGDLS and CDR2 YYNGEE. This CDR3 is 16 amino acids long. CDR3 sequence reads: CASSVAGSGGPYEQYF. DNA of the CDR3: TGTGCCAGCAGCGTAGCGGGTAGCGGAGGCCCCTACGAGCAGTACTTC.

The V call is TRBV28, the J call TRBJ2-7, with 7 bases identical to TRBD1. The length of the CDR3 is 14 residues. Germline V gives CDR1 MDHEN, CDR2 SYDVKM. Trimming removed 6 bases from V and 4 bases from J; junction bases left unmatched: 9. The chain's CDR3 is CASSYQGQIYEQYF. Written as DNA, the CDR3 is TGTGCCAGCAGCTACCAGGGACAGATTTACGAGCAGTACTTC.

The chain joins TRBV6-5 to TRBJ1-1, with 8 bases matching TRBD1. The CDR3 has 14 residues. CDR1 and CDR2 from the germline V gene are MNHEY and SVGAGI. The V segment lost 5 bases and the J segment 10 bases; nucleotides outside the gene matches: 12. In DNA form, the CDR3 reads TGTGCCAGCAGTCCCCGGACAGGGACGGTTGGAGCTTTCTTT. This sequence encodes CASSPRTGTVGAFF.